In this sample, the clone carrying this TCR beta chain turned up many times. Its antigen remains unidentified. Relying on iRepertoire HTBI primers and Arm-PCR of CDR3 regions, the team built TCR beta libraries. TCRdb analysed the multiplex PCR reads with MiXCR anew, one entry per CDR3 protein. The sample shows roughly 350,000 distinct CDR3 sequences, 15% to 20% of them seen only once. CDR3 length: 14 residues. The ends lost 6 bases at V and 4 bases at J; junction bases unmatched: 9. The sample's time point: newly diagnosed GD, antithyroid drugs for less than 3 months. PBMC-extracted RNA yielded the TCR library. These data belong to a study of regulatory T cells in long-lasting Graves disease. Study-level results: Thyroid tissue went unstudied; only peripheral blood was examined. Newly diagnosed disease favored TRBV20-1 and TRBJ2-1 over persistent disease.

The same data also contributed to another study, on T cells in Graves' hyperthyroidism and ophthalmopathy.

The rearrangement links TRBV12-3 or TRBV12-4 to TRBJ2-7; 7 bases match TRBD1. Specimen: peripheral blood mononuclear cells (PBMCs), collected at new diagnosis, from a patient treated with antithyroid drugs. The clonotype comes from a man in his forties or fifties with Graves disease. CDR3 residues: CASRQTGQSYEQYF. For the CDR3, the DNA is TGTGCCAGCAGACAGACGGGACAGTCTTACGAGCAGTACTTC.